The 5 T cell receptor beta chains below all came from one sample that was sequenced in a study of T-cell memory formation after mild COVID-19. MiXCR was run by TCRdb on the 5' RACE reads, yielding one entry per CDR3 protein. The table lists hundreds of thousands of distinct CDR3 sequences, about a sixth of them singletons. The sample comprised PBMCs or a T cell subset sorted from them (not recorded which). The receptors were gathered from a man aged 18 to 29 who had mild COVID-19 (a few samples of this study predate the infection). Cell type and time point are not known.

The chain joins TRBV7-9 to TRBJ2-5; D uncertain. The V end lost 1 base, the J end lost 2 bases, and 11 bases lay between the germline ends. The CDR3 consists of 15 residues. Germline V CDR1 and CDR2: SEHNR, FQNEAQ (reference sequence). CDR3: CASSLVIGEQETQYF. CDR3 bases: TGTGCCAGCAGCTTAGTAATTGGCGAGCAAGAGACCCAGTACTTC.

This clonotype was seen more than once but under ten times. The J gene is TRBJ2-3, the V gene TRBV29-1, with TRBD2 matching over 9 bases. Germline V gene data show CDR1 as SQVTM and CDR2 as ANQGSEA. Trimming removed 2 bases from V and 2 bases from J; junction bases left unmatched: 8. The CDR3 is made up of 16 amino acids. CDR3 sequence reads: CSVETGLAIATDTQYF. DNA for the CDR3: TGCAGCGTTGAAACGGGACTAGCTATAGCCACAGATACGCAGTATTTT.

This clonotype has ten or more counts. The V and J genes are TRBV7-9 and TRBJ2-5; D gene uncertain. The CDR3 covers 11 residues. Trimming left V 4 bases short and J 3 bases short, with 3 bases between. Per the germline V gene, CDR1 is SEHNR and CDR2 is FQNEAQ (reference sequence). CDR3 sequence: CASSSKETQYF. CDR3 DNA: TGTGCCAGCAGCTCGAAAGAGACCCAGTACTTC.

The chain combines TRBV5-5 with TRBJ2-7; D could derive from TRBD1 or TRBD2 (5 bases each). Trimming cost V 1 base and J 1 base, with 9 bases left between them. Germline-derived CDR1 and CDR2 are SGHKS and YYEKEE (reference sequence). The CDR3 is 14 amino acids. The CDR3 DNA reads TGTGCCAGCAGCTTGCCAGGGAGTTCCTACGAGCAGTACGTC. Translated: CASSLPGSSYEQYV.

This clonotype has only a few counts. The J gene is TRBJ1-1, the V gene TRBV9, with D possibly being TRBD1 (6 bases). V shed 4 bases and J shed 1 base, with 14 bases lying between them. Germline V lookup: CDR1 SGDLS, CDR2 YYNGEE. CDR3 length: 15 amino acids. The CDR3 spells CASSPKGGANTEAFF. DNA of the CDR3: TGTGCCAGCAGCCCTAAGGGGGGCGCGAACACTGAAGCTTTCTTT.